Below, 30 T cell receptor beta chains from the same sample are listed, as sequenced in a study of shared clonotypes between healthy human individuals. Here immunoSEQ multiplex PCR was the method, and the copy in TCRdb shows in-frame clones only, minus some. The sample has more than 450,000 clones, 75% to 85% seen once. Sequences were obtained from PBMCs. The receptors here all came from a woman aged 40 to 50 in good health. Some clones in this sample may be carry-over from other donors' samples.

This clone was counted a single time. The rearrangement links TRBV5-1 to TRBJ1-5, with 9 bases lining up with TRBD1. This CDR3 region has 15 residues. V lost 4 bases, J lost 4 bases, and 6 bases stayed unmatched. The V gene's germline CDR1 is SGHRS and CDR2 YFSETQ. This CDR3 reads CASSIGTGFNQPQHF. The DNA of the CDR3 is TGCGCCAGCAGCATAGGGACAGGGTTTAATCAGCCCCAGCATTTT.

V gene TRBV5-1 combines with J gene TRBJ2-2, with 10 bases identical to TRBD2. J was trimmed by 6 bases and V by 4 bases; bases with no gene match: 6. This CDR3 spans 15 amino acids. Germline V lookup: CDR1 SGHRS, CDR2 YFSETQ. The chain's CDR3 is CASSSGLAEPGELFF. DNA of the CDR3: TGCGCCAGCAGCAGTGGACTAGCGGAGCCCGGGGAGCTGTTTTTT.

The genes are TRBV2 and TRBJ2-2; D call uncertain. Germline V lookup: CDR1 SNHLY, CDR2 FYNNEI. Trimming pared 2 bases from V and 7 bases from J, leaving 11 bases between. The CDR3 is 14 amino acids. This CDR3 is CASSESRRYGELFF. The CDR3 nucleotides are TGTGCCAGCAGTGAAAGCCGGCGTTACGGGGAGCTGTTTTTT.

The chain has TRBV7-9 and TRBJ2-7, with 11 bases lining up with TRBD1. CDR1 and CDR2 (germline): SEHNR, FQNEAQ (reference sequence). CDR3 length: 14 amino acids. J was trimmed by 4 bases and V by 4 bases; bases with no gene match: 3. The CDR3 spells CASSSWDRGYEQYF. CDR3 in DNA: TGTGCCAGCAGCTCCTGGGACAGGGGGTACGAGCAGTACTTC.

This rearrangement joins TRBV15 to TRBJ2-5, with TRBD2 as a possible D gene (6 bases). V lost 5 bases, J lost 7 bases, and 20 bases lay in between. Germline-derived CDR1 and CDR2 are LNHNV and YYDKDF (reference sequence). The CDR3 has 15 residues. The chain's CDR3 is CATSPRGSLGGTQYF. The CDR3 DNA reads TGTGCCACCAGCCCCCGAGGGTCCTTGGGAGGGACCCAGTACTTC.

J is TRBJ1-5 and V is TRBV5-1; the match to TRBD1 covers 7 bases. The V gene's germline CDR1 is SGHRS and CDR2 YFSETQ. The trim removed 3 bases at V and 2 bases at J, leaving 5 bases unmatched. The CDR3 length is 15 residues. For the CDR3, the DNA is TGCGCCAGCAGCTCCACAGGGGTACGCAATCAGCCCCAGCATTTT. The encoded protein is CASSSTGVRNQPQHF.

This chain joins TRBV7-8 and TRBJ2-3; the D is unclear. V lost 6 bases and J 0 bases, leaving 16 bases between the germline ends. Germline lookup yields CDR1 SGHVS and CDR2 FQNEAQ. The CDR3 has 16 amino acids. The CDR3, as DNA: TGTGCCAGCAGTTATCTATTCGGTGCTAGCACAGATACGCAGTATTTT. Translation gives CASSYLFGASTDTQYF.

This chain joins TRBV6-1 and TRBJ1-1; D remains unclear. CDR3 length: 12 amino acids. Germline V gene lookup returns CDR1 MNHNS and CDR2 SASEGT. V lost 5 bases and J lost 5, with 9 bases in between. The CDR3 DNA follows: TGTGCCAGCAGTTCCCCCGGGACTGAAGCTTTCTTT. As protein: CASSSPGTEAFF.

CDR3 sequence: CASGTSGRETQYF. CDR3 bases: TGCGCCAGTGGGACTAGCGGGAGAGAGACCCAGTACTTC. This rearrangement joins TRBV5-1 to TRBJ2-5, with 14 nucleotides matching TRBD2. V was clipped by 8 bases and J by 4 bases; unmatched bases: 1. The CDR3 contains 13 residues. Germline V gene sequence: CDR1 SGHRS, CDR2 YFSETQ.

This chain joins TRBV5-6 and TRBJ1-6; no clear D. Trimming shortened V by 2 bases and J by 7 bases, and 10 bases separated the two germline ends. Germline V lookup: CDR1 SGHDT, CDR2 YYEEEE. The CDR3 loop spans 14 amino acids. The CDR3 sequence: CASSFTGTNSPLHF. The CDR3 DNA follows: TGTGCCAGCAGCTTTACCGGAACCAATTCACCCCTCCACTTT.

In its sample, this clone was seen once. The chain has TRBV6-6 and TRBJ2-1, with TRBD2 as a possible D gene (6 bases). The germline V and J ends were trimmed by 7 bases and 12 bases, with 19 bases remaining between them. Germline values: CDR1 MNHNY, CDR2 SVGAGI (reference sequence). The CDR3 has 13 amino acids. Here the CDR3 DNA reads TGTGCCAGCACCACTACCCCCATGGGAGGGCAGTTCTTC. It yields the protein CASTTTPMGGQFF.

J is TRBJ2-1 and V is TRBV6-5, with D perhaps matching TRBD2 (5 bases). Germline-derived CDR1 and CDR2 are MNHEY and SVGAGI. The CDR3 runs to 14 residues. Trimming took 0 bases from V and 9 from J, leaving 12 bases between them. The CDR3 sequence: CASSYSSRDSEQFF. CDR3 in DNA: TGTGCCAGCAGTTACTCGTCCCGGGATTCTGAGCAGTTCTTC.

CDR3 bases: TGCGCCAGCAGCTCAACCTCCCCTTACGAGCAGTACTTC. Translation: CASSSTSPYEQYF. The chain links TRBV5-1 to TRBJ2-7; D unresolved. Trimming pared 3 bases from V and 4 bases from J, leaving 11 bases between. The CDR3 covers 13 residues. Germline V gives CDR1 SGHRS, CDR2 YFSETQ.

This sequence joins TRBV10-2 and TRBJ2-5; TRBD1 matches at 10 bases. CDR1 WSHSY and CDR2 SAAADI come from the germline V gene. With V trimmed by 1 base and J by 11 bases, 7 bases remained unmatched. This CDR3 contains 14 residues. The CDR3 DNA follows: TGCGCCAGCAGTGAGTTGGACAGGGGGATAGAGCAGTACTTC. Its protein product is CASSELDRGIEQYF.

The chain employs TRBV5-4 and TRBJ2-5; 7 bases align to TRBD2. TRBJ2-7 matches the DNA end more closely, so the J call is doubtful. The germline gives CDR1 SGHNT, CDR2 YYREEE (reference sequence). The CDR3 loop spans 16 amino acids. CDR3 residues: CASSRGWTRGSYEQYF. CDR3 nucleotide sequence: TGTGCCAGCAGCCGAGGTTGGACTAGGGGCTCCTACGAGCAGTACTTC.

The chain joins TRBV19 to TRBJ1-1; no definite D call. Germline V gene lookup returns CDR1 LNHDA and CDR2 SQIVND (reference sequence). The CDR3 totals 14 residues. Trimming removed 6 bases from V and 1 base from J, with 12 bases in between. CDR3 coding DNA: TGTGCCAGTAGAACCCTGGGCCAGAACACTGAAGCTTTCTTT. It is translated as CASRTLGQNTEAFF.

This sequence joins TRBV6-1 and TRBJ2-2; possibly TRBD2 for D (7 bases). CDR1 is MNHNS, CDR2 SASEGT, per germline. Trimming removed 3 bases from V and 10 bases from J, with 12 bases in between. CDR3 length equals 13 residues. For the CDR3, the DNA is TGTGCCAGCAGTGATTTCCGGGGGGCGGAGCTGTTTTTT. It is translated as CASSDFRGAELFF.

The gene calls are TRBV13 and TRBJ2-7; D not resolved. CDR1 and CDR2 from the germline V gene are PRHDT and FYEKMQ (reference sequence). V shed 5 bases and J shed 0 bases, with 8 bases lying between them. CDR3 length: 13 residues. The CDR3 loop reads CASSPAFSYEQYF. The CDR3 DNA reads TGTGCCAGCAGCCCAGCCTTCTCCTACGAGCAGTACTTC.

V is TRBV11-2 and J is TRBJ2-1; D is unclear. CDR1 is SGHAT, CDR2 FQNNGV, per germline. This CDR3 has 13 amino acids. Trimming removed 8 bases at V and 7 bases at J, with 15 bases between. The CDR3 region is CASSWGLGNEQFF. CDR3 coding DNA: TGTGCCAGCTCCTGGGGTCTAGGGAATGAGCAGTTCTTC.

The chain couples TRBV10-3 to TRBJ2-7, with D unresolved. Between the trimmed V and J ends, which lost 2 bases and 0 bases, there was a span of 2 bases. The length of the CDR3 is 12 residues. Germline CDR1 is ENHRY and CDR2 is SYGVKD. This chain's CDR3 is CAISELSYEQYF. The CDR3 region has the DNA TGTGCCATCAGTGAGCTCTCCTACGAGCAGTACTTC.

There are a few counts of this clone. V usage is TRBV7-2 and J usage is TRBJ2-3, with D possibly being TRBD1 (6 bases). The CDR3 length is 15 residues. The V gene's germline CDR1 is SGHTA and CDR2 FQGNSA. Trimming removed 7 bases from V and 0 bases from J, with 14 bases in between. In nucleotides, the CDR3 is TGTGCCAGCACCTCCGAGGGGGTCAGCACAGATACGCAGTATTTT. This codes for CASTSEGVSTDTQYF.

The V call is TRBV7-2, the J call TRBJ1-2, with D perhaps matching TRBD1 (5 bases). This CDR3 region has 13 residues. Trimming left V 5 bases short and J 4 bases short, with 11 bases between. In germline, CDR1 is SGHTA, CDR2 FQGNSA. Here the CDR3 reads CASSPGVGYGYTF. The CDR3 DNA sequence: TGTGCCAGCAGCCCGGGGGTGGGCTATGGCTACACCTTC.

This sequence joins TRBV5-1 and TRBJ1-1, with D unresolved. The CDR3 spans 13 residues. The V gene lost 5 bases and the J gene lost 1 base, with 9 bases spanning the gap. Germline CDR1 is SGHRS and CDR2 is YFSETQ. The CDR3 bases are TGCGCCAGCAGGAGCGAACAGAACACTGAAGCTTTCTTT. The encoded protein is CASRSEQNTEAFF.

The CDR3 spells CASSLWGWETYEQYF. The CDR3 DNA reads as TGCGCCAGCAGCTTGTGGGGGTGGGAAACCTACGAGCAGTACTTC. This sequence joins TRBV5-1 and TRBJ2-7; perhaps D is TRBD1 or TRBD2 (5 bases each). V lost 1 base to trimming and J lost 2 bases, with 13 bases between them. This CDR3 is built from 15 residues. Germline V lookup: CDR1 SGHRS, CDR2 YFSETQ.

The chain combines TRBV9 with TRBJ2-2; D is perhaps TRBD1 (6 bases). The germline gives CDR1 SGDLS, CDR2 YYNGEE. Between the trimmed V and J ends, which lost 6 bases and 1 base, there was a span of 13 bases. This CDR3 comprises 15 residues. This chain's CDR3 is CASTRKGGNTGELFF. CDR3 in DNA: TGTGCCAGCACCCGTAAAGGGGGGAACACCGGGGAGCTGTTTTTT. The variable domain in full, completed from reference TRBV9 and TRBJ2-2, reads DSGVTQTPKHLITATGQRVTLRCSPRSGDLSVYWYQQSLDQGLQFLIQYYNGEERAKGNILERFSAQQFPDLHSELNLSSLELGDSALYFCASTRKGGNTGELFFGEGSRLTVL.

The gene calls are TRBV5-1 and TRBJ2-2; perhaps TRBD1 as D (7 bases). The germline CDR1 and CDR2 sequences are SGHRS and YFSETQ. V lost 4 bases and J 3 bases, leaving 10 bases between the germline ends. The CDR3 spans 14 residues. The CDR3 spells CASSGGTDTGELFF. The CDR3 DNA reads TGCGCCAGCAGCGGCGGGACAGACACCGGGGAGCTGTTTTTT.

This clone was detected many times. This chain joins TRBV29-1 and TRBJ2-1; a weak D match, TRBD1 (6 bases). This CDR3 comprises 11 residues. Looked up from germline, CDR1 is SQVTM and CDR2 is ANQGSEA. CDR3 sequence (DNA): TGCAGTGGGGGCCGTTCGGGTGAGCAGTTCTTC. Its protein is CSGGRSGEQFF.

The chain joins TRBV27 to TRBJ1-1; perhaps TRBD1 as D (5 bases). The CDR3 has 14 residues. The V end lost 3 bases, the J end lost 7 bases, and 15 bases lay between the germline ends. Germline V gene lookup returns CDR1 MNHEY and CDR2 SMNVEV (reference sequence). The CDR3 DNA reads TGTGCCAGCAGTTTTAACCACCCGGGGGTTGAAGCTTTCTTT. Its translation is CASSFNHPGVEAFF.

This clone was recorded only once. This sequence joins TRBV7-9 and TRBJ2-7, with 8 bases fitting TRBD1. The CDR3 has 16 residues. The J segment lost 1 base and the V segment lost 2 bases, leaving 7 bases of the junction unmatched. In germline, CDR1 is SEHNR, CDR2 FQNEAQ (reference sequence). CDR3 sequence: CASSLRGTGPSYEQYF. CDR3 DNA: TGTGCCAGCAGCTTAAGGGGGACAGGCCCTTCCTACGAGCAGTACTTC.

CDR3 DNA: TGTGCCAGCAGTTTGGGACTAGCGGGGAGCGAGCAGTACTTC. Translating gives CASSLGLAGSEQYF. This chain links TRBV2 with TRBJ2-7, with 13 bases identical to TRBD2. V lost 5 bases and J lost 6; bases outside the gene matches: 4. This CDR3 is built from 14 residues. Germline V gene data show CDR1 as SNHLY and CDR2 as FYNNEI.